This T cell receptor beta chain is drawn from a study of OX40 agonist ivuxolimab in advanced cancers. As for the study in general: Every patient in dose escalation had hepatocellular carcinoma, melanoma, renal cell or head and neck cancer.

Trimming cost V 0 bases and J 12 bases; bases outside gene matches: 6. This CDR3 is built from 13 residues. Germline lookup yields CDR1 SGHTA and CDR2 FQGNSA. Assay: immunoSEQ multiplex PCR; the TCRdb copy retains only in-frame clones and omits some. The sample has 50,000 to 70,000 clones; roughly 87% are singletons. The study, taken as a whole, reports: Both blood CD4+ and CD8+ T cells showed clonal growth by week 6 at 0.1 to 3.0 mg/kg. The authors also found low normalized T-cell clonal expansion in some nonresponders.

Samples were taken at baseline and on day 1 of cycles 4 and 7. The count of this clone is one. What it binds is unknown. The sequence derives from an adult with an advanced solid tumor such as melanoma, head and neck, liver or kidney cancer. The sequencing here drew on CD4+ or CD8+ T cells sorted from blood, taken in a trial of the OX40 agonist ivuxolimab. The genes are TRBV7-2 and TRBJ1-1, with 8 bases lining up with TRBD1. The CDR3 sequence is CASSLAQQGASFF. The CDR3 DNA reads TGTGCCAGCAGCTTAGCGCAGCAGGGGGCATCTTTCTTT.